This TCR beta chain was obtained from a study of cytotoxic CD8 clonotypes in ibrutinib-treated CLL. Study-level background: Sequenced samples delivered averages of 250,000 to 300,000 productive templates and 90,000 or so productive rearrangements. Overall study findings and caveats: Sustained-remission patients were sampled at different times than progressing patients were.

As for this clone: Its antigen is as yet unknown.

Depth targeted 1 in 200,000 to 1 in 1 million T cells, averaging 10x coverage per clonotype. Clones were sequenced by immunoSEQ multiplex PCR, and TCRdb holds only the in-frame ones, with some missing. The table has about 50,000 clones, around four fifths seen once; the top ten hold roughly 22%. V dropped 0 bases and J dropped 4; count of bases not matched to a gene: 4. Looked up from germline, CDR1 is SGHRS and CDR2 is YFSETQ. The CDR3 is 14 amino acids. This TCR was recovered from a human donor with chronic lymphocytic leukemia. The sequences come from PBMCs, collected after 24 months of ibrutinib treatment. The chain carries TRBV5-1 and TRBJ2-7; 7 positions agree with TRBD2. The CDR3 here is CASSLGASGYEQYF. CDR3 DNA: TGCGCCAGCAGCTTGGGGGCTAGCGGTTACGAGCAGTACTTC.